Below, 20 T cell receptor beta chains from the same sample are listed, as sequenced in a study of blood T cell repertoires in COVID-19. Here immunoSEQ multiplex PCR was the method, and the copy in TCRdb shows in-frame clones only, minus some. The sample includes around 79,000 clones, about 87% of them seen just once. Material: peripheral blood. These receptors were taken from a human donor in a cohort sampled during active COVID-19.

The chain has TRBV18 and TRBJ1-2, with D possibly TRBD1 on 5 matching bases. V gave up 6 bases and J gave up 6 bases, with 11 bases separating them. There are 12 residues in the CDR3. Germline CDR1 KGHSH, CDR2 LQKENI. DNA of the CDR3: TGTGCCAGCTCGGGGGGGAAAGATGGCTACACCTTC. Its protein is CASSGGKDGYTF.

The V gene is TRBV11-2, the J gene TRBJ2-5; 11 bases match TRBD2. This CDR3 is 15 amino acids long. The germline V gene has CDR1 SGHAT and CDR2 FQNNGV. J gave up 2 bases and V 7 bases, and 6 bases lay outside the gene matches. This CDR3 reads CASNPGTSGQETQYF. The CDR3, as DNA: TGTGCCAGCAATCCCGGGACTAGCGGACAAGAGACCCAGTACTTC.

The chain recombines TRBV6-5 with TRBJ1-1; no clear D gene. V was pared by 6 bases and J by 1 base, with 15 bases between. CDR1 is MNHEY and CDR2 is SVGAGI in the germline V gene. This CDR3 has 15 amino acids. In DNA form, the CDR3 reads TGTGCCAGCAGGGGGAGTGGAGGACGGAACACTGAAGCTTTCTTT. This codes for CASRGSGGRNTEAFF.

The chain employs TRBV7-2 and TRBJ2-6, with TRBD1 matching 9 bases. Trimming at V came to 5 bases and at J to 0 bases, leaving 8 bases not matched to a gene. The CDR3 has 18 amino acids. Germline CDR1 reads SGHTA; CDR2 reads FQGNSA. CDR3 residues: CASSQGQGAFSGANVLTF. CDR3 DNA sequence: TGTGCCAGCAGCCAGGGACAGGGAGCCTTCTCTGGGGCCAACGTCCTGACTTTC.

The chain employs TRBV9 and TRBJ2-5; weak D call: TRBD1 (5 bases). Germline CDR1 is SGDLS and CDR2 is YYNGEE. CDR3 length: 15 amino acids. V lost 3 bases to trimming and J lost 0 bases, with 12 bases between them. The DNA of the CDR3 is TGTGCCAGCAGCGCCGGAAGGGGATACCAAGAGACCCAGTACTTC. Its protein product is CASSAGRGYQETQYF.

The chain employs TRBV19 and TRBJ2-7, with 10 positions matching TRBD1. The germline V gene has CDR1 LNHDA and CDR2 SQIVND (reference sequence). This CDR3 has 14 amino acids. With 3 bases clipped from V and 4 bases from J, the junction kept 3 bases outside the gene matches. The CDR3 region is CASSIRTGGYEQYF. The CDR3 DNA reads TGTGCCAGTAGTATCCGGACAGGGGGATACGAGCAGTACTTC.

With regard to this clone: At the DNA level, this CDR3 is encoded by other sequences in the same sample as well. This chain connects TRBV3-1 (or the pseudogene TRBV3-2) to TRBJ2-7; D perhaps matches TRBD2 (6 bases). This CDR3 spans 13 amino acids. Trimming took off 1 base at V and 4 bases at J, with 8 bases between the two ends. Germline CDR1 LGHDT, CDR2 YNNKEL (reference sequence). DNA for the CDR3: TGTGCCAGCAGCCAAGCGAGCGGGTACGAGCAGTACTTC. The encoded protein is CASSQASGYEQYF.

The V and J genes are TRBV5-6 and TRBJ2-1; D is uncertain. Deletions cut 0 bases from V and 0 bases from J, with 7 bases between. Germline assignment: CDR1 SGHDT and CDR2 YYEEEE. CDR3 length: 15 amino acids. In DNA, the CDR3 is TGTGCCAGCAGCTTGGGGCTCACCTCCTACAATGAGCAGTTCTTC. Its translation: CASSLGLTSYNEQFF.

The V call is TRBV7-2, the J call TRBJ2-3, with 8 bases aligning to TRBD2. Trimming at V came to 10 bases and at J to 0 bases, leaving 6 bases not matched to a gene. There are 14 residues in the CDR3. Germline V lookup: CDR1 SGHTA, CDR2 FQGNSA. The CDR3 DNA is TGTGCCACCTCGGGAGGGCCGAGCACAGATACGCAGTATTTT. Residues: CATSGGPSTDTQYF. Based on the CDR3 plus reference TRBV7-2 and TRBJ2-3, the full variable domain is GAGVSQSPSNKVTEKGKDVELRCDPISGHTALYWYRQSLGQGLEFLIYFQGNSAPDKSGLPSDRFSAERTGGSVSTLTIQRTQQEDSAVYLCATSGGPSTDTQYFGPGTRLTVL.

This clone was seen a handful of times. The V gene is TRBV6-6, the J gene TRBJ1-5; D unclear. CDR1 is MNHNY and CDR2 is SVGAGI in the germline V gene (reference sequence). V gave up 0 bases and J gave up 4 bases, with 10 bases separating them. CDR3 size: 15 residues. CDR3 region: CASSYSGQVNQPQHF. Here the CDR3 DNA reads TGTGCCAGCAGTTACTCCGGCCAGGTGAATCAGCCCCAGCATTTT.

The chain combines TRBV11-2 with TRBJ2-5; 14 nucleotides agree with TRBD2. Losses at the gene ends were 4 bases for V and 7 bases for J; bases not matched to a gene: 8. Germline V gene data show CDR1 as SGHAT and CDR2 as FQNNGV. There are 16 residues in the CDR3. The CDR3 coding sequence is TGTGCCAGCAGCTCAAGGGGACTAGCGGGAGATGGGACCCAGTACTTC. This encodes CASSSRGLAGDGTQYF.

The chain couples TRBV4-2 to TRBJ1-5; possible D gene TRBD1, 5 bases. Germline values: CDR1 LGHNA, CDR2 YNFKEQ. The CDR3 consists of 15 residues. The V end lost 1 base, the J end lost 2 bases, and 9 bases lay between the germline ends. The CDR3 sequence: CASSQAGFGNQPQHF. The CDR3 nucleotides are TGTGCCAGCAGCCAAGCAGGGTTCGGCAATCAGCCCCAGCATTTT.

This clone occurred many times. The gene calls are TRBV5-1 and TRBJ1-1, with D perhaps TRBD1 (5 bases). The V gene lost 6 bases and the J gene lost 1 base, with 16 bases spanning the gap. From germline, CDR1 is SGHRS and CDR2 YFSETQ. The CDR3 has 15 residues. The CDR3 loop reads CASTSRFGGNTEAFF. As DNA, the CDR3 is TGCGCCAGCACCTCCCGATTCGGGGGGAACACTGAAGCTTTCTTT.

The chain has TRBV30 and TRBJ2-2; 10 bases agree with TRBD2. CDR1 and CDR2 (germline): GTSNPN, SVGIG (reference sequence). The V gene end was trimmed by 5 bases and the J gene end by 4 bases; junction bases not matched to a gene: 10. This CDR3 has 16 residues. In DNA form, the CDR3 reads TGTGCCTGGGCCCCCCCCAGCGGGAGGGCCACCGGGGAGCTGTTTTTT. The encoded protein is CAWAPPSGRATGELFF. Full variable domain (remainder filled in from reference TRBV30 and TRBJ2-2): SQTIHQWPATLVQPVGSPLSLECTVEGTSNPNLYWYRQAAGRGLQLLFYSVGIGQISSEVPQNLSASRPQDRQFILSSKKLLLSDSGFYLCAWAPPSGRATGELFFGEGSRLTVL.

The chain uses TRBV28 and TRBJ2-7, with D possibly TRBD1 on 5 matching bases. The germline gives CDR1 MDHEN, CDR2 SYDVKM. V was cut by 3 bases and J by 2 bases, with 11 bases left in between. The CDR3 runs 14 residues. CDR3: CASSFMTAPYEQYF. The CDR3 DNA sequence: TGTGCCAGCAGTTTTATGACAGCCCCCTACGAGCAGTACTTC.

This chain uses TRBV11-2 with TRBJ2-7; D is ambiguous. CDR1 is SGHAT and CDR2 is FQNNGV in the germline V gene. V was pared by 4 bases and J by 4 bases, with 5 bases between. The CDR3 is 11 residues long. The CDR3 coding sequence is TGTGCCAGCAGCTCTAAATACGAGCAGTACTTC. Its protein is CASSSKYEQYF.

This clone was recorded only once. This rearrangement joins TRBV10-3 to TRBJ1-3, with 8 bases fitting TRBD1. The CDR3 loop spans 16 amino acids. Germline V lookup: CDR1 ENHRY, CDR2 SYGVKD. Germline trimming cut 10 bases from V and 1 base from J; bases unmatched to any gene: 12. Here the CDR3 reads CATSWDRKISGNTIYF. DNA of the CDR3: TGTGCCACCTCCTGGGACAGGAAAATTTCTGGAAACACCATATATTTT.

The V call is TRBV5-1, the J call TRBJ2-1; no clear D gene. This CDR3 has 12 residues. The V and J ends lost 4 bases and 6 bases respectively, with 8 bases between them. Germline V gives CDR1 SGHRS, CDR2 YFSETQ. Here the CDR3 DNA reads TGCGCCAGCAGCACGGCAGGCAATGAGCAGTTCTTC. Protein: CASSTAGNEQFF.

The genes are TRBV11-2 and TRBJ2-5; D is perhaps TRBD2 (6 bases). Germline CDR1 is SGHAT and CDR2 is FQNNGV. The CDR3 has 14 residues. Trimming stripped 4 bases from V and 1 base from J, with 10 bases between. CDR3 protein: CASSSRLVQETQYF. Written as DNA, the CDR3 is TGTGCCAGCAGCTCGCGACTAGTCCAAGAGACCCAGTACTTC.

V and J are TRBV30 and TRBJ1-1, with D maybe TRBD1 (5 bases). The CDR3 sequence is 12 residues long. The germline V and J ends were trimmed by 0 bases and 4 bases, with 6 bases remaining between them. CDR1 and CDR2 (germline): GTSNPN, SVGIG (reference sequence). The CDR3 here is CAWSVGVTEAFF. The CDR3 nucleotides read TGTGCCTGGAGTGTAGGGGTCACTGAAGCTTTCTTT.